This T cell receptor (beta chain) was sequenced for a study of shared clonotypes between healthy human individuals. The wider study: Three plates were used per donor for CD4 naive, three for CD4 memory, two for CD8 naive and one for CD8 memory.

This clone was picked up one time. Its target is not known. Distinct nucleotide sequences in the sample also encode this CDR3. Clones were sequenced by immunoSEQ multiplex PCR, and TCRdb holds only the in-frame ones, with some missing. The table lists around 720,000 clones, around four fifths of them singletons. General study points: For naive CD4 cells, around 5% of clonotypes were shared across a handful of donors.

All donors were healthy HIV-negative adults lacking recent acute infections or vaccinations. There are 15 residues in the CDR3. Unmatched junction bases numbered 2, after V lost 1 base and J lost 2 bases. The V gene's germline CDR1 is SGHRS and CDR2 YFSETQ. The TCR was taken from a woman between 25 and 40 years old in good health. The V call is TRBV5-1, the J call TRBJ2-1; 8 bases fit TRBD2. The sequenced sample was memory CD4+ T cells sorted from blood. Subset defined: CD45RA-negative fraction. As DNA, the CDR3 is TGCGCCAGCAGCTTGTCGACTAGCGCCTACAATGAGCAGTTCTTC. Translating it yields CASSLSTSAYNEQFF.